The source of this T cell receptor beta chain is a study of cytomegalovirus exposure and HLA in healthy donors. Study context: Earlier, 110 million or so unique TCR beta sequences were recovered from roughly 170 million T cells by an analysis. Study-level results: Follow-up analysis found HLA locus-dependent TCR association rates, highest for DRB1 and lowest for HLA-C. An analysis that came later showed most CMV-associated TCR beta chains appearing HLA-restricted. It was taken for granted in presence/absence analyses that sequencing depth across donors was roughly uniform.

Points on this clone: Its antigen remains unknown.

PCR employed 60 Vbeta and 13 Jbeta primers. Sequencing used immunoSEQ multiplex PCR; TCRdb keeps in-frame clones, though not all of them. The specimen's table records approximately 120,000 clones. The sample taken for sequencing was PBMCs. This clonotype originated in a young man in good health and CMV-seronegative.

Here the CDR3 DNA reads TGTGCCAGCAGGGGGGGACTAGCGGAGGAGGGAGATACGCAGTATTTT. This sequence encodes CASRGGLAEEGDTQYF. The chain recombines TRBV5-4 with TRBJ2-3, with TRBD2 matching 11 bases. CDR1 is SGHNT and CDR2 is YYREEE in the germline V gene (reference sequence). V was pared by 5 bases and J by 5 bases, with 10 bases of the junction left unmatched. The CDR3 is 16 residues long.